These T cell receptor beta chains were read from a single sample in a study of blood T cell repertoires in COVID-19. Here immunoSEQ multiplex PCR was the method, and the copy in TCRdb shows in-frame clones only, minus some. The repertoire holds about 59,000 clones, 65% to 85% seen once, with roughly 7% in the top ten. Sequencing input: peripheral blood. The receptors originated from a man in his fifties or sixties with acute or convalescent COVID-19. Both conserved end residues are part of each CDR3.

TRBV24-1	CATSDQRLAPMADTQYF
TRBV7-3	CASSPRPGQGALPGANVLTF
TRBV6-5	CASSPWGGGNAEAFF
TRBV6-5	CAIRSGLSYEQYF
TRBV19	CASSISRGKDTQYF
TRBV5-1	CASSGRGTGNSPLHF
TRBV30	CAWSVGGVGNQPQHF
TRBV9	CASSVGSVGEKLFF
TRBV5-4	CASSSGSLSGVNREQYF
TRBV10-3	CAISGQVNTEAFF
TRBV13	CASNGGANTGELFF
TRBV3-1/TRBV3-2	CASSKRGGVRGEEKLFF
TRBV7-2	CASSSSPSRGADTQYF
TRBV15	CATSRDVEETQYF
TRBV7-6	CASNHGTNQETQYF
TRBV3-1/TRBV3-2	CASSQDHSGGADYGYTF
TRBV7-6	CASRFYGGVNTGELFF
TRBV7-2	CASSSPGLDYNEQFF
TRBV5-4	CASSPGPDEKLFF
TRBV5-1	CASSPGTGGRTDTQYF
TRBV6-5	CASRLAGGAQETQYF
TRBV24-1	CATSDLGGEADTQYF
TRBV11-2	CASSLLILPGQGKDGYTF
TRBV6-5	CASRFDRGGYNEQFF
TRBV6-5	CASSLQGRVQETQYF
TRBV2	CASRRQGGNTGELFF
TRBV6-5	CASHSQGGAGNTIYF
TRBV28	CASSLDRANYGYTF
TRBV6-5	CASSRQGNTEAFF
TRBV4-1	CASSWRQGSSGANVLTF
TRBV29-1	CSHPSKSSYNEQFF
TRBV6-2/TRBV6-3	CASSYSPGEKLFF
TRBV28	CASSPPGGLSQPQHF
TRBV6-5	CASKRDRTNSPLHF
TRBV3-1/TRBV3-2	CASSLRTGGFVSPLHF
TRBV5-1	CASSVTGFGEQYF
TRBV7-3	CASSRAGGSTDTQYF
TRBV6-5	CASSYSRGNQPQHF
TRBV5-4	CASSLGSGYEQYF
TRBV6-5	CASRMLQGAGQPQHF
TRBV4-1	CASSQDNIRYGYTF
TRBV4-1	CASSQPAAGGGETQYF
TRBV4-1	CASSQLAGGGNEQFF
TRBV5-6	CASSSAGNYGYTF
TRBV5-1	CASSLWSSGETQYF
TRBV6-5	CATTILGTGRDEQFF
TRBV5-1	CASSLMTGNTGELFF
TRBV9	CARSAGGGGTYNEQFF
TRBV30	CAWSVPAGLAGEPRGGYF
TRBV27	CASRERGRQETQYF